A selection of T cell receptor beta chains follows, all from one sample in a study of low-dose radiotherapy and immunotherapy resistance in tumors. TCRdb re-analysed the reads in MiXCR, keeping a single row per CDR3 protein. This sample has tens of thousands of distinct CDR3 sequences; around 33% occur once, and the top ten carry approximately 8.4%. The sequences come from PBMCs, collected after low-dose radiotherapy plus immunotherapy. The receptors shown here come from a male donor with rectosigmoid adenocarcinoma. The CDR3 runs from the conserved cysteine through the conserved F or W. The order of the fields is J gene, V gene, clone size, D gene, CDR3 DNA, CDR3 protein. D genes are given only for firm matches. Clone size is not always given. Where it is, it says once, few, many or a class for expanded clones.

>TRBJ2-7|TRBV9|many|NA
TGTGCCAGCAGCAGTAAAACAGGAGGCAAGGGAAACGAGCAGTACTTC
CASSSKTGGKGNEQYF
>TRBJ2-5|TRBV19|many|NA
TGTGCCAGTAGACTCCGGACAGATTGGGAGACCCAGTACTTC
CASRLRTDWETQYF
>TRBJ1-1|TRBV29-1|NA|NA
TGCAGCGTTGAAGGGTGGGCTACCACTGAAGCTTTCTTT
CSVEGWATTEAFF
>TRBJ2-5|TRBV5-6|many|TRBD2
TGTGCCAGCAGCGTCTATTATCGCGGGACTAGCGGGAGGGAGACCCAGTACTTC
CASSVYYRGTSGRETQYF
>TRBJ2-5|TRBV9|NA|TRBD2
TGTGCCAGCAGCGCGGGACTAGCGGAAGAGACCCAGTACTTC
CASSAGLAEETQYF
>TRBJ2-4|TRBV2|many|TRBD1
TGTGCCAGCAGGGACAGGGGGCAGGTGAACATTCAGTACTTC
CASRDRGQVNIQYF
>TRBJ2-5|TRBV5-1|few|NA
TGCGCCAGCAAAGACGGGAGTAAGGTGGAGACCCAGTACTTC
CASKDGSKVETQYF
>TRBJ2-7|TRBV4-3|many|NA
TGCGCCAGCAGCCAAGAAGGCGGTCTCGAGGGCGAGCAGTACTTC
CASSQEGGLEGEQYF
>TRBJ2-7|TRBV3-1|many|TRBD2
TGTGCCAGCAGTACTAGCGGGGGGATCTACGAGCAGTACTTC
CASSTSGGIYEQYF
>TRBJ1-4|TRBV28|many|NA
TGTGCCAGCAGTTCCGGCCAGGGCAATGAAAAACTGTTTTTT
CASSSGQGNEKLFF
>TRBJ2-1|TRBV12-3/TRBV12-4|NA|NA
TGTGCCAGCAGTTTATCGCCCAGGGATGAGCAGTTCTTC
CASSLSPRDEQFF
>TRBJ2-3|TRBV10-3|NA|TRBD2
TGTGCCGCCGCGGCTAGCGGGGGGGCTGATACGCAGTATTTT
CAAAASGGADTQYF
>TRBJ1-2|TRBV5-5|few|NA
TGTGCCAGCAGCTTGGAAGCCGCAGGGGTAAATGGCTACACCTTC
CASSLEAAGVNGYTF
>TRBJ2-2|TRBV10-3|NA|TRBD1
TGTGCCATCAGACAGGGGGCGGGAGGGGAGCTGTTTTTT
CAIRQGAGGELFF
>TRBJ2-3|TRBV5-6|many|NA
TGTGCCAGCAGCTTGGTAGGCAGGGGCACAGATACGCAGTATTTT
CASSLVGRGTDTQYF
>TRBJ2-3|TRBV5-1|NA|NA
TGCGCCAGCAGCTCGGCCCGGGGCCCCGGCACAGATACGCAGTATTTT
CASSSARGPGTDTQYF
>TRBJ1-2|TRBV6-2/TRBV6-3|medium-sized|NA
TGTGCCAGCAGTGATGTCCAGGGAAGTGGCTACACCTTC
CASSDVQGSGYTF
>TRBJ2-1|TRBV6-2/TRBV6-3|NA|TRBD2
TGTGCCACCGCCGTTGGGGGGGATGAGCAGTTCTTC
CATAVGGDEQFF
>TRBJ1-4|TRBV5-1|many|NA
TGCGCCAGCAGTAGAGGGGAAAATGAAAAACTGTTTTTT
CASSRGENEKLFF
>TRBJ2-4|TRBV12-3/TRBV12-4|many|NA
TGTGCCAGCAGTTTAGCTTTCCAGATTACAGCCAAAAACATTCAGTACTTC
CASSLAFQITAKNIQYF
>TRBJ2-7|TRBV5-3|NA|TRBD2
TGTGCCAGCAGCTTAAGGTGGGGGACTAGCGGGCGGTACGAGCAGTACTTC
CASSLRWGTSGRYEQYF
>TRBJ1-1|TRBV5-1|NA|NA
TGCGCCAGCAGCTTCTCCCCGGGGCCTGGGACTGAAGCTTTCTTT
CASSFSPGPGTEAFF
>TRBJ1-5|TRBV12-3/TRBV12-4|many|NA
TGTGCCAGCTCAAAAAATAGCAATCAGCCCCAGCATTTT
CASSKNSNQPQHF
>TRBJ1-1|TRBV28|many|TRBD1
TGTGCCAGCAGATCACAGGGGGGAGCTTTCTTT
CASRSQGGAFF
>TRBJ1-5|TRBV28|many|NA
TGTGCCAGCAGTTTGGCCGGGGCAAGCAATCAGCCCCAGCATTTT
CASSLAGASNQPQHF
>TRBJ2-2|TRBV5-3|NA|NA
TGTGCCAGCAGCAGAGACATATCGAACACCGGGGAGCTGTTTTTT
CASSRDISNTGELFF
>TRBJ2-1|TRBV7-3|NA|TRBD2
TGTGCCAGCAGCCAGGGACTAGCGAATGAGCAGTTCTTC
CASSQGLANEQFF
>TRBJ2-1|TRBV4-2|many|TRBD2
TGTGCCAGCAGCCAAGACGGGACTAGCGCCTACAATGAGCAGTTCTTC
CASSQDGTSAYNEQFF
>TRBJ2-5|TRBV24-1|NA|TRBD2
TGTGCCACCAGTGATCGCACTAGCGGGGGGCTCCAAGAGACCCAGTACTTC
CATSDRTSGGLQETQYF
>TRBJ2-3|TRBV29-1|few|NA
TGCAGCGTTGAAGATGGCAGAAGCACAGATACGCAGTATTTT
CSVEDGRSTDTQYF
>TRBJ2-7|TRBV6-6|many|NA
TGTGCCAGCAGTCCCCGACGCACAGGGTCGAGGGAGCAGTACTTC
CASSPRRTGSREQYF
>TRBJ2-1|TRBV9|many|TRBD1
TGTGCCAGCAGCGGGACAGGCTCCTACAATGAGCAGTTCTTC
CASSGTGSYNEQFF
>TRBJ2-7|TRBV7-2|NA|TRBD2
TGTGCCAGCCGCCAATCTAGCGGGGGCTCCTACGAGCAGTACTTC
CASRQSSGGSYEQYF
>TRBJ2-2|TRBV5-1|NA|TRBD2
TGCGCCAGCAGCTTGGATAGCGGGGGGAACACCGGGGAGCTGTTTTTT
CASSLDSGGNTGELFF
>TRBJ2-5|TRBV6-2/TRBV6-3|many|NA
TGTGCCAGCAGTGACAATCGTGCTAGGGGGACCCAGTACTTC
CASSDNRARGTQYF
>TRBJ2-3|TRBV9|many|TRBD2
TGTGCCAGCAGCCAGACTAGCGATGGGACAGATACGCAGTATTTT
CASSQTSDGTDTQYF
>TRBJ2-2|TRBV2|NA|NA
TGTGCCAGCAGACCCCGGGACAAACGGACCGGGGAGCTGTTTTTT
CASRPRDKRTGELFF
>TRBJ2-3|TRBV29-1|many|NA
TGCAGCGTCCCCATGTGGGTCGGGGGCGAGGATACGCAGTATTTT
CSVPMWVGGEDTQYF
>TRBJ2-7|TRBV28|many|TRBD2
TGTGCCAGCAGACACCCTTCGGGGGGGTACGAGCAGTACTTC
CASRHPSGGYEQYF
>TRBJ1-3|TRBV6-6|many|TRBD1
TGTGCCAGCAGTCTCTGGGGTGGACAGGGCCCCTTCTCTGGAAACACCATATATTTT
CASSLWGGQGPFSGNTIYF
>TRBJ2-7|TRBV9|many|TRBD1
TGTGCCAGCAGCGTAGGTCCGACAGGGCCCTACTACGAGCAGTACTTC
CASSVGPTGPYYEQYF
>TRBJ2-3|TRBV9|many|TRBD2
TGTGCCAGCAGCGTAGTAGCGGGGGCCCTCACAGATACGCAGTATTTT
CASSVVAGALTDTQYF
>TRBJ2-1|TRBV5-6|many|TRBD1
TGTGCCAGCAGCTCAACAGGGGGTCAGCAGTTCTTC
CASSSTGGQQFF
>TRBJ2-1|TRBV27|few|TRBD2
TGTGCCAGCATACCAACGGGAGCTAGCGGTTACAATGAGCAGTTCTTC
CASIPTGASGYNEQFF
>TRBJ1-1|TRBV6-2/TRBV6-3|many|NA
TGTGCCAGCAGTTACTATCGCGGCCCATGGAACACTGAAGCTTTCTTT
CASSYYRGPWNTEAFF
>TRBJ2-1|TRBV2|NA|TRBD1
TGTGCCAGCATTTCACCCAGGGGGCCTTGGAATGAGCAGTTCTTC
CASISPRGPWNEQFF
>TRBJ2-1|TRBV7-9|many|TRBD2
TGTGCCAGCAGCTTAGGTGCTAGCGGGAACAATGAGCAGTTCTTC
CASSLGASGNNEQFF
>TRBJ2-7|TRBV27|many|NA
TGTGCCAGCAGTTTATATGGGCAGACCTACGAGCAGTACTTC
CASSLYGQTYEQYF
>TRBJ1-2|TRBV15|NA|TRBD1
TGTGCCACCAGCAGAGGTCGGACAGGGGGTCCCTATGGCTACACCTTC
CATSRGRTGGPYGYTF
>TRBJ2-1|TRBV5-1|NA|TRBD2
TGCGCCAGCAGCTTGGGGACTAGCGTCTCCTACAATGAGCAGTTCTTC
CASSLGTSVSYNEQFF
>TRBJ2-7|TRBV5-4|medium-sized|TRBD1
TGTGCCAGCAGCAGTACAGGGGCCGAGCAGTACTTC
CASSSTGAEQYF
>TRBJ1-2|TRBV19|many|NA
TGTGCCAGTAGTCCGACAGAACAATTTTCCTATGGCTACACCTTC
CASSPTEQFSYGYTF
>TRBJ1-3|TRBV7-8|few|NA
TGTGCCAGCAGCTTTGCTGGCCGCTCTGGAAACACCATATATTTT
CASSFAGRSGNTIYF
>TRBJ2-5|TRBV11-2|NA|TRBD2
TGTGCCAGCAGCTCCACCGGGGGGGCCGGGGAGACCCAGTACTTC
CASSSTGGAGETQYF
>TRBJ2-1|TRBV20-1|NA|TRBD2
TGCAGTGCTAGAGGGCCTCCGGGACTAGCGGGACCCTACAATGAGCAGTTCTTC
CSARGPPGLAGPYNEQFF